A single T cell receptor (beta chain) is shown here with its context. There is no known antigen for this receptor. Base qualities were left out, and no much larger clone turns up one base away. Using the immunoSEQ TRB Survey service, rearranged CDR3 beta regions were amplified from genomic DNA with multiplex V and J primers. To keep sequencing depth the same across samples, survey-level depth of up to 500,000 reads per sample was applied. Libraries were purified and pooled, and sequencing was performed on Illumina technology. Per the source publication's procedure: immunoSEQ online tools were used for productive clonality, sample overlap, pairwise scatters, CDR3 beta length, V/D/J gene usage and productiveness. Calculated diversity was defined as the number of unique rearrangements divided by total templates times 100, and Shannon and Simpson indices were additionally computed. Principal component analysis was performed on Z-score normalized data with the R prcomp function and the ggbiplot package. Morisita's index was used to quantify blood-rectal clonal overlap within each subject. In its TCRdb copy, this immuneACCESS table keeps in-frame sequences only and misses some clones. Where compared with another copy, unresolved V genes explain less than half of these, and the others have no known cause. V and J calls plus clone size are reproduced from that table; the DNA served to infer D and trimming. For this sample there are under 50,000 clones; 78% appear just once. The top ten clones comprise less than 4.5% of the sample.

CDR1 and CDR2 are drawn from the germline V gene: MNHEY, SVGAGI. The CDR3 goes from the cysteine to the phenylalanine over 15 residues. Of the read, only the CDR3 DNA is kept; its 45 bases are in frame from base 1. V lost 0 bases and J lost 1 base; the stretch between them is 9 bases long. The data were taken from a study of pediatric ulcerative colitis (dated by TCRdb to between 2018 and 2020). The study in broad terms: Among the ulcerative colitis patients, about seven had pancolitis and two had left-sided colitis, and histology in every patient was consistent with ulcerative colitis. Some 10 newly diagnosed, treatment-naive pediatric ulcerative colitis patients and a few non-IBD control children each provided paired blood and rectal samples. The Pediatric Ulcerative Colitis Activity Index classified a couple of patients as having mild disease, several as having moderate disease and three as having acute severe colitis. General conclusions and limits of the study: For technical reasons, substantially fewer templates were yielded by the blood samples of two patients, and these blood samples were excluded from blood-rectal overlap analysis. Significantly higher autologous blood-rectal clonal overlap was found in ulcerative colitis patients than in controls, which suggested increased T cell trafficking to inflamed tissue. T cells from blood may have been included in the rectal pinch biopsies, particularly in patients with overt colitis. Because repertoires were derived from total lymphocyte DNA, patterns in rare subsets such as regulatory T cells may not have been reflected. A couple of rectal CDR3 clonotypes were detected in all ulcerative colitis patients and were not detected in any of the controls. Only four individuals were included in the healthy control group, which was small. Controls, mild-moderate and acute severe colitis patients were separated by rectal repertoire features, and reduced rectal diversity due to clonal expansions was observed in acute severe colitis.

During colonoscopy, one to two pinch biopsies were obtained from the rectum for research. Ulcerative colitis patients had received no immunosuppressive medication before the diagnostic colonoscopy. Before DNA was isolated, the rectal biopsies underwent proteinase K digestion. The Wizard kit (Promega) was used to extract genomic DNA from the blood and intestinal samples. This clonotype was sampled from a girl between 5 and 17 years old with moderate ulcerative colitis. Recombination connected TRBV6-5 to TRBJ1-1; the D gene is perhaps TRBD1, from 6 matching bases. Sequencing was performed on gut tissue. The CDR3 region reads CASSYSWDTNTEAFF. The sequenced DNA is TGTGCCAGCAGTTACTCGTGGGACACGAACACTGAAGCTTTCTTT.